These 22 T cell receptor beta chains originate from one sample sequenced in a study of early T cells in non-severe SARS-CoV-2 infection. TCRdb re-called the 5' RACE reads through MiXCR, storing one row per CDR3 protein. The table has about 80,000 distinct CDR3 sequences, about 12% seen once. The material sequenced was whole blood, taken at baseline. The receptors shown here come from an adult who was a healthcare worker with PCR-confirmed SARS-CoV-2 infection or an uninfected control (not recorded which). The donor label of this sample is uncertain.

This clonotype was detected many times. This sequence joins TRBV6-5 and TRBJ1-1, with D uncertain. CDR1 is MNHEY, CDR2 SVGAGI, per germline. The CDR3 has 15 amino acids. The ends were cut back, 2 bases at V and 0 bases at J, with 10 bases in the middle. CDR3 region: CASSYDHQMNTEAFF. As DNA, the CDR3 is TGTGCCAGCAGTTACGACCACCAGATGAACACTGAAGCTTTCTTT.

Only a few counts were recorded for this clonotype. The rearrangement joins TRBV15 to TRBJ2-7; 8 bases match TRBD1. Germline assignment: CDR1 LNHNV and CDR2 YYDKDF (reference sequence). The length of the CDR3 is 13 residues. J gave up 5 bases and V 3 bases, and 3 bases lay outside the gene matches. CDR3 DNA sequence: TGTGCCACCAGCAGCGACAGGGGTAACGAGCAGTACTTC. Protein product: CATSSDRGNEQYF. The full variable domain, in which reference TRBV15 and TRBJ2-7 provide the parts outside the CDR3, is DAMVIQNPRYQVTQFGKPVTLSCSQTLNHNVMYWYQQKSSQAPKLLFHYYDKDFNNEADTPDNFQSRRPNTSFCFLDIRSPGLGDTAMYLCATSSDRGNEQYFGPGTRLTVT.

This clonotype was counted only a few times. V and J are TRBV11-2 and TRBJ2-5; D remains unclear. Trimming removed 0 bases from V and 13 bases from J, with 12 bases in between. The V gene's germline CDR1 is SGHAT and CDR2 FQNNGV. The CDR3 totals 12 residues. The CDR3 DNA reads as TGTGCCAGCAGCTTAGAACCGGCCCTGAGGTACTTC. Amino acid sequence: CASSLEPALRYF.

The chain joins TRBV2 to TRBJ2-1; a possible D gene is TRBD1 (6 bases). The CDR3 contains 16 residues. Germline CDR1 SNHLY, CDR2 FYNNEI. V was trimmed by 6 bases and J by 0 bases, leaving 15 bases between them. CDR3 protein: CASRRGLASSYNEQFF. CDR3 sequence (DNA): TGTGCCAGCAGGAGGGGGTTAGCGAGCTCCTACAATGAGCAGTTCTTC.

This chain links TRBV3-2 with TRBJ2-7; the D call in the table, TRBD1, was not verified against the DNA. TRBV3-2 is reported as a pseudogene. This CDR3 comprises 14 residues. The chain's CDR3 is CASSPGQGVNEQYF. The CDR3 nucleotides are TGTGCCAGCAGCCCGGGACAGGGAGTAAACGAGCAGTACTTC.

On this clonotype itself: The junction differs from germline at one of its ends, possibly a read error. The chain employs TRBV29-1 and TRBJ2-5; the D gene is possibly TRBD1 (5 bases). The V gene's germline CDR1 is SQVTM and CDR2 ANQGSEA. The CDR3 extends over 13 amino acids. CDR3 DNA: TGCAGCGTCGAAGCTCAGGGAAAAGAGACCCAGTACTTC. This gives the protein CSVEAQGKETQYF.

This clonotype was observed a few times. The chain recombines TRBV2 with TRBJ2-1; TRBD2 matches at 7 bases. J lost 0 bases, V lost 8 bases, and 1 base had no gene match. Germline CDR1 is SNHLY and CDR2 is FYNNEI. The CDR3 totals 13 residues. CDR3 coding DNA: TGTGCCAGCGCGGGGGACTCCTACAATGAGCAGTTCTTC. It yields the protein CASAGDSYNEQFF.

The DNA of the CDR3 is TGTGCCAGTAGTATAGCGCCTTATGGTGATCTCTATGGCTACACCTTC. Translated, it gives CASSIAPYGDLYGYTF. The rearrangement links TRBV19 to TRBJ1-2, with D unresolved. V gave up 1 base and J gave up 4 bases, with 16 bases separating them. Germline V gives CDR1 LNHDA, CDR2 SQIVND (reference sequence). The CDR3 contains 16 residues.

This clonotype turned up a few times. The genes are TRBV27 and TRBJ1-2; no reliable D call. Trimming cost V 5 bases and J 4 bases, with 14 bases left between them. The CDR3 has 14 residues. Germline CDR1 and CDR2: MNHEY and SMNVEV (reference sequence). CDR3 bases: TGTGCCAGCAGTCCGGGGTTAGAGCCCTATGGCTACACCTTC. Translating it yields CASSPGLEPYGYTF.

The sample holds many counts of this clonotype. The V and J genes are TRBV4-1 and TRBJ2-1, with 12 nucleotides matching TRBD2. The germline V gene has CDR1 MGHRA and CDR2 YSYEKL. CDR3 size: 17 residues. Germline trimming cut 6 bases from V and 4 bases from J; bases unmatched to any gene: 10. The CDR3, as DNA: TGCGCCAGCAGTCCCAGACTAGCGGGAGCCCTGTACAATGAGCAGTTCTTC. It specifies CASSPRLAGALYNEQFF.

The J gene is TRBJ2-5, the V gene TRBV25-1; D is possibly TRBD1 (5 bases). The germline V gene encodes CDR1 MGHDK and CDR2 SYGVNS. The CDR3 runs to 14 residues. V was clipped by 3 bases and J by 5 bases, with 13 bases between them. The CDR3 is CASSDRVFQETQYF. The DNA of the CDR3 is TGTGCCAGCAGTGACAGGGTTTTCCAGGAGACCCAGTACTTC.

Many counts were recorded for this clonotype. V and J are TRBV7-2 and TRBJ2-1; 10 bases match TRBD2. V dropped 1 base and J dropped 9; count of bases not matched to a gene: 6. In germline, CDR1 is SGHTA, CDR2 FQGNSA. The CDR3 is 15 amino acids. The CDR3 nucleotides are TGTGCCAGCAGCTTAGGGCTAGCGGGGGCACGTGAGCAGTTCTTC. Its protein is CASSLGLAGAREQFF.

There are a few counts of this clonotype. The chain joins TRBV20-1 to TRBJ2-7; D is unclear. This CDR3 has 14 residues. From germline, CDR1 is DFQATT and CDR2 SNEGSKA (reference sequence). The V and J ends lost 5 bases and 0 bases respectively, with 14 bases between them. The chain's CDR3 is CSALRILSSYEQYF. CDR3 nucleotide sequence: TGCAGTGCTCTACGGATCCTAAGCTCCTACGAGCAGTACTTC.

The rearrangement uses TRBV29-1 and TRBJ2-2; 8 nucleotides agree with TRBD1. The CDR3 loop spans 14 amino acids. The V gene's germline CDR1 is SQVTM and CDR2 ANQGSEA. The ends lost 6 bases at V and 6 bases at J; junction bases unmatched: 9. Written as DNA, the CDR3 is TGCAGCGTCAGCGAGGCAGGGGGCCCCGGGGAGCTGTTTTTT. Amino acids: CSVSEAGGPGELFF.

The J gene is TRBJ2-5, the V gene TRBV2; D unclear. Germline CDR1 and CDR2: SNHLY and FYNNEI. Deletions cut 4 bases from V and 5 bases from J, with 17 bases between. The CDR3 has 15 amino acids. The CDR3 loop reads CASSALGSPHETQYF. CDR3 coding DNA: TGTGCCAGCAGTGCCCTTGGCAGCCCACATGAGACCCAGTACTTC.

There are a few counts of this clonotype. J is TRBJ1-6 and V is TRBV2; tentatively, D is TRBD1 (5 bases). The germline gives CDR1 SNHLY, CDR2 FYNNEI. CDR3 length: 14 residues. Trimming shortened V by 11 bases and J by 4 bases, and 15 bases separated the two germline ends. The CDR3 loop is CAVQVWGYNSPLHF. The CDR3 DNA follows: TGTGCCGTACAGGTTTGGGGTTATAATTCACCCCTCCACTTT.

This rearrangement joins TRBV5-1 to TRBJ1-2; D gene ambiguous. Germline lookup yields CDR1 SGHRS and CDR2 YFSETQ. The CDR3 sequence is 13 residues long. The germline V and J ends were trimmed by 2 bases and 7 bases, with 12 bases remaining between them. The CDR3 sequence: CASSFASTVGYTF. Here the CDR3 DNA reads TGCGCCAGCAGCTTCGCGAGCACAGTTGGCTACACCTTC. Looking up the rest from reference TRBV5-1 and TRBJ1-2 gives the full variable domain: KAGVTQTPRYLIKTRGQQVTLSCSPISGHRSVSWYQQTPGQGLQFLFEYFSETQRNKGNFPGRFSGRQFSNSRSEMNVSTLELGDSALYLCASSFASTVGYTFGSGTRLTVV.

This rearrangement joins TRBV11-3 to TRBJ2-1, with 7 bases that match TRBD1. Germline V gene data show CDR1 as SGHNT and CDR2 as YENEEA. J was trimmed by 0 bases and V by 8 bases; bases with no gene match: 4. CDR3 size: 14 residues. The CDR3 DNA sequence: TGTGCCAGCTCGGGACAGAGCTCCTACAATGAGCAGTTCTTC. Encoded protein: CASSGQSSYNEQFF.

The table lists this clonotype with many counts. The rearrangement links TRBV18 to TRBJ2-4; the D gene is possibly TRBD2 (5 bases). The CDR3 is made up of 16 amino acids. V lost 3 bases to trimming and J lost 2 bases, with 14 bases between them. Germline assignment: CDR1 KGHSH and CDR2 LQKENI. The CDR3 nucleotides are TGTGCCAGCTCACCCGCAGAGAGGGCTTCCAAAAACATTCAGTACTTC. This codes for CASSPAERASKNIQYF.

There are many counts of this clonotype. The chain has TRBV7-3 and TRBJ2-1; D unresolved. The V gene's germline CDR1 is SGHTA and CDR2 FQGTGA. Trimming removed 1 base at V and 4 bases at J, with 11 bases between. This CDR3 is 15 amino acids long. This CDR3 is CASSLSGRSYNEQFF. The CDR3 nucleotides are TGTGCCAGCAGCTTAAGTGGACGGTCATACAATGAGCAGTTCTTC.

The gene calls are TRBV19 and TRBJ1-5; TRBD1 agrees at 8 bases. The V and J ends lost 3 bases and 6 bases, in that order; junction bases with no gene match: 10. This CDR3 has 16 residues. Germline V lookup: CDR1 LNHDA, CDR2 SQIVND (reference sequence). CDR3: CASSIETDRGAQPQHF. The CDR3 DNA reads TGTGCCAGTAGTATCGAAACCGACAGGGGTGCTCAGCCCCAGCATTTT.

The gene calls are TRBV11-2 and TRBJ2-7; maybe TRBD2 (6 bases). The ends were cut back, 7 bases at V and 0 bases at J, with 16 bases in the middle. The CDR3 extends over 15 amino acids. CDR1 and CDR2 from the germline V gene are SGHAT and FQNNGV. The CDR3 region has the DNA TGTGCCAGCACCCCGGGGGATTATTTCTCCTACGAGCAGTACTTC. Protein: CASTPGDYFSYEQYF. The complete variable domain, with remaining parts taken from reference TRBV11-2 and TRBJ2-7, reads EAGVAQSPRYKIIEKRQSVAFWCNPISGHATLYWYQQILGQGPKLLIQFQNNGVVDDSQLPKDRFSAERLKGVDSTLKIQPAKLEDSAVYLCASTPGDYFSYEQYFGPGTRLTVT.